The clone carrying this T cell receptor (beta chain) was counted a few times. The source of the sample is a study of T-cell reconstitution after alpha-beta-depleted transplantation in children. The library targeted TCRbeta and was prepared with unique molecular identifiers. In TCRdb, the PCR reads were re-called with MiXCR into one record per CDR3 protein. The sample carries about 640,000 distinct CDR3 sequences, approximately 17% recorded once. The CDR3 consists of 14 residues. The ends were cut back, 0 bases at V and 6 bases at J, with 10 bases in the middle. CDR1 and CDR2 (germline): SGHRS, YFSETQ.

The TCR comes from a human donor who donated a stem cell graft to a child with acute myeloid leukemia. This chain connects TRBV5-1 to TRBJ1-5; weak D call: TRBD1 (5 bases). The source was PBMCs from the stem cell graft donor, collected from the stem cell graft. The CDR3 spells CASSLDGAAQPQHF. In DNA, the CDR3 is TGCGCCAGCAGCTTGGATGGGGCTGCTCAGCCCCAGCATTTT.